Listed below are T cell receptor beta chains from one sample, sequenced in a study of blood T cell repertoires in COVID-19. Produced via immunoSEQ multiplex PCR; TCRdb's table is partial and in-frame only. The data contain roughly 200,000 clones, 70% to 90% of them singletons. Sequenced material: peripheral blood. The receptor set was obtained from a man between 60 and 75 years old with acute or convalescent COVID-19. Each CDR3 is given with its conserved first and last residue. A D gene is named only where the DNA matches it firmly. Rows may omit the clone size; those that give it use once, few, many or a size class.

NA,NA,TRBV28,TRBJ1-2,13,CASRPGTLYGYTF,TGTGCCAGCAGGCCCGGGACACTCTATGGCTACACCTTC
few,TRBD2,TRBV5-3,TRBJ2-2,13,CASIAGDTGELFF,TGTGCCAGTATAGCGGGAGACACCGGGGAGCTGTTTTTT
once,NA,TRBV7-2,TRBJ2-1,14,CASSLERAPNEQFF,TGTGCCAGCAGCTTAGAGCGGGCTCCCAATGAGCAGTTCTTC
NA,NA,TRBV11-2,TRBJ2-7,13,CASSRRLAVQQYF,TGTGCCAGCAGCCGTCGACTTGCAGTACAGCAGTACTTC
once,NA,TRBV28,TRBJ2-1,13,CASKQDLYNEQFF,TGTGCCAGCAAACAGGACCTCTACAATGAGCAGTTCTTC
NA,NA,TRBV5-1,TRBJ1-4,16,CASSLSNGQFNEKLFF,TGCGCCAGCAGCTTGTCCAACGGACAGTTTAATGAAAAACTGTTTTTT
NA,TRBD2,TRBV6-1,TRBJ2-1,13,CASSESGLAGGFF,TGTGCCAGCAGTGAAAGTGGACTAGCGGGAGGGTTCTTC
NA,NA,TRBV6-2/TRBV6-3,TRBJ1-5,13,CASSYSSPQPQHF,TGTGCCAGCAGTTACTCGAGTCCCCAGCCCCAGCATTTT
NA,NA,TRBV5-1,TRBJ2-7,13,CASSSLSSYEQYF,TGCGCCAGCAGCTCACTTAGCTCCTACGAGCAGTACTTC
NA,NA,TRBV7-9,TRBJ2-1,15,CASSLRGASYNEQFF,TGTGCCAGCAGCTTACGGGGGGCCTCCTACAATGAGCAGTTCTTC
few,TRBD1,TRBV5-4,TRBJ1-1,15,CASSSEGRGDTEAFF,TGTGCCAGCAGCTCGGAGGGCAGGGGGGACACTGAAGCTTTCTTT
NA,NA,TRBV28,TRBJ2-1,11,CASSFNYEQFF,TGTGCCAGCAGTTTTAACTATGAGCAGTTCTTC
NA,TRBD2,TRBV2,TRBJ2-2,15,CASSEASGNTGELFF,TGTGCCAGCAGTGAGGCTAGCGGGAACACCGGGGAGCTGTTTTTT
NA,NA,TRBV5-1,TRBJ2-1,15,CASSLLAGTYNEQFF,TGCGCCAGCAGCTTGCTCGCCGGTACCTACAATGAGCAGTTCTTC